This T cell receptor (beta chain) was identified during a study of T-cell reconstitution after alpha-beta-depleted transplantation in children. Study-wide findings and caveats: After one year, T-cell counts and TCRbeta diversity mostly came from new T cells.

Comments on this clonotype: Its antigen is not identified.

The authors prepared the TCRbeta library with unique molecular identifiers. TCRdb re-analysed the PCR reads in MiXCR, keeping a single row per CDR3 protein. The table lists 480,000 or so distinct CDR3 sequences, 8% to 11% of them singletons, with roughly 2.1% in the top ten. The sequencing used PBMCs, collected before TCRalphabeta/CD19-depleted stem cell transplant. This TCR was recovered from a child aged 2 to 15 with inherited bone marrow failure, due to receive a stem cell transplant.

CDR3 protein: CASSLDPSGTTDTQYF. CDR3 DNA sequence: TGCGCCAGCAGCTTGGACCCTAGCGGGACCACAGATACGCAGTATTTT. The chain uses TRBV5-1 and TRBJ2-3; 9 nucleotides match TRBD2. Germline V gene data show CDR1 as SGHRS and CDR2 as YFSETQ. V dropped 0 bases and J dropped 2; count of bases not matched to a gene: 4. This CDR3 comprises 16 residues.